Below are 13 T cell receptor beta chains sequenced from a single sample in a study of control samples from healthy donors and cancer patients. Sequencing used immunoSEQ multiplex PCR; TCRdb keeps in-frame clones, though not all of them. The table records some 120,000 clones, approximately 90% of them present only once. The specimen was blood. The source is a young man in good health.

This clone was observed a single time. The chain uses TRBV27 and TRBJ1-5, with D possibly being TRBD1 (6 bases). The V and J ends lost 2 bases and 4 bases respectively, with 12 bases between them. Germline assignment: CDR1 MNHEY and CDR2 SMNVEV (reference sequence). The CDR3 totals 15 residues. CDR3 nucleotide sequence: TGTGCCAGCAGTTTAGCAGGGGCGGCGAATCAGCCCCAGCATTTT. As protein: CASSLAGAANQPQHF.

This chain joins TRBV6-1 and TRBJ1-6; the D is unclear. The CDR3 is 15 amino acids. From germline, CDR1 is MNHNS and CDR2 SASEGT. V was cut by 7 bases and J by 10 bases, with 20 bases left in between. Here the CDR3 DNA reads TGTGCCAGCACGTTCTCCCTTCGCGGATACTCACCCCTCCACTTT. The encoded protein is CASTFSLRGYSPLHF.

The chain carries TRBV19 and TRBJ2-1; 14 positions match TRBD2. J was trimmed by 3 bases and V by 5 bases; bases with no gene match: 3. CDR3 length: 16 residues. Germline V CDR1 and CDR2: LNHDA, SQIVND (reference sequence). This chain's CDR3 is CASSGGLAGDYNEQFF. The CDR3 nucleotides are TGTGCCAGTAGTGGGGGACTAGCGGGGGACTACAATGAGCAGTTCTTC.

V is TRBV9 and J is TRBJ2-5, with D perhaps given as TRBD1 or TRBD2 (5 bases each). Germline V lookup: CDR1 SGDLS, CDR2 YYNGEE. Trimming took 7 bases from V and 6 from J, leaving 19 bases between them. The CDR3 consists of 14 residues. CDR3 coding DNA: TGTGCCAGCGCGAGGGACCCCGAGACCCAGACCCAGTACTTC. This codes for CASARDPETQTQYF.

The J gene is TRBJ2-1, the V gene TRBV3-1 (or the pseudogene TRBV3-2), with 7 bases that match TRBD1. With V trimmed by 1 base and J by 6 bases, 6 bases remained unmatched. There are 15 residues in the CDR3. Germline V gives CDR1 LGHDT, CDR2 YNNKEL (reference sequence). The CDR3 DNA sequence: TGTGCCAGCAGCCAAGGAGGGGGCATGGGCAATGAGCAGTTCTTC. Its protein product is CASSQGGGMGNEQFF.

The CDR3 sequence is CASSLEAGGPGGELFF. In DNA form, the CDR3 reads TGCGCCAGCAGCTTGGAAGCGGGGGGGCCCGGCGGGGAGCTGTTTTTT. J is TRBJ2-2 and V is TRBV5-1, with TRBD2 matching over 10 bases. The V and J ends lost 0 bases and 7 bases, in that order; junction bases with no gene match: 6. Germline CDR1 and CDR2: SGHRS and YFSETQ. This CDR3 has 16 residues.

CDR3 in DNA: TGTGCCAGCAGCCACAGTCGGGAGGACAACTCCTACGAGCAGTACTTC. Protein: CASSHSREDNSYEQYF. The chain joins TRBV7-9 to TRBJ2-7; 7 bases align to TRBD2. Per germline, CDR1 SEHNR and CDR2 FQNEAQ (reference sequence). This CDR3 region has 16 residues. V lost 5 bases, J lost 0 bases, and 10 bases stayed unmatched.

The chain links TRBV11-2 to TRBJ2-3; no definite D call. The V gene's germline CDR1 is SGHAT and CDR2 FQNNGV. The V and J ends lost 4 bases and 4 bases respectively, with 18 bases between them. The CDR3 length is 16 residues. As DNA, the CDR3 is TGTGCCAGCAGCTCCGGTCGGGCAGGCCCGCCAGATACGCAGTATTTT. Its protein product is CASSSGRAGPPDTQYF.

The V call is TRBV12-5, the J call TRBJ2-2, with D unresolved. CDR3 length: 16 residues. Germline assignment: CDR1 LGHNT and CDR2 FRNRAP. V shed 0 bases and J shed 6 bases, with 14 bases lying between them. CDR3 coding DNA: TGTGCTAGTGGTTTGGTACTTAGCCCAAGCGCCGGGGAGCTGTTTTTT. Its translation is CASGLVLSPSAGELFF.

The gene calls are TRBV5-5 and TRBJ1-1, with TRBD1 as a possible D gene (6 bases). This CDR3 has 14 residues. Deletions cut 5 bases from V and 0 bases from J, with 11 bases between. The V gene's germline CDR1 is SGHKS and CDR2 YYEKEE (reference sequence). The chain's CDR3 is CASRSDSLNTEAFF. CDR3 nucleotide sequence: TGTGCCAGCAGATCGGACAGCTTGAACACTGAAGCTTTCTTT.

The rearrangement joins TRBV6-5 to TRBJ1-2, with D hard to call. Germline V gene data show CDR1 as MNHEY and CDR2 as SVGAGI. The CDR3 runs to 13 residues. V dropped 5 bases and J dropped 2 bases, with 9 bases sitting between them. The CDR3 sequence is CASSPFQNYGYTF. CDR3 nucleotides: TGTGCCAGCAGTCCTTTCCAAAACTATGGCTACACCTTC.

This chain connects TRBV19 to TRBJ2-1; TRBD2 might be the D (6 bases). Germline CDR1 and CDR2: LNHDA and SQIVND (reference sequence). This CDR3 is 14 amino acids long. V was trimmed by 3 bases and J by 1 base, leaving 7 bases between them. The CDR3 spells CASSMGLSYNEQFF. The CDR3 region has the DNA TGTGCCAGTAGTATGGGACTTTCCTACAATGAGCAGTTCTTC.

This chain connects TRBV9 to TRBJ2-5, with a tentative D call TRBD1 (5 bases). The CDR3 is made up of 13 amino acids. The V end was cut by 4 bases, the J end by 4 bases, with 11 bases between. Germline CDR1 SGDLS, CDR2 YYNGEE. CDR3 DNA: TGTGCCAGCAGCCCTGGGGCTTTAGAGACCCAGTACTTC. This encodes CASSPGALETQYF.